This T cell receptor (beta chain) was recovered during a study of shared clonotypes between healthy human individuals. CDR1 is MGHDK and CDR2 is SYGVNS in the germline V gene. The CDR3 consists of 13 residues. Trimming cost V 3 bases and J 5 bases, with 10 bases left between them. Clones were sequenced by immunoSEQ multiplex PCR, and TCRdb holds only the in-frame ones, with some missing. The data contain about 2.1 million clones, around 93% of them singletons. CD45RO-negative cells were positively selected for CCR7, leaving out terminally differentiated effector memory CD45RA+ cells. The V and J genes are TRBV25-1 and TRBJ2-5; D is undetermined. What was sequenced was naive CD8+ T cells from PBMCs. The origin of this receptor is a man younger than 30 in good health. Some clones in this sample may be carry-over from other donors' samples. The CDR3 loop is CASSDFGWETQYF. The CDR3 DNA follows: TGTGCCAGCAGTGATTTCGGTTGGGAGACCCAGTACTTC.